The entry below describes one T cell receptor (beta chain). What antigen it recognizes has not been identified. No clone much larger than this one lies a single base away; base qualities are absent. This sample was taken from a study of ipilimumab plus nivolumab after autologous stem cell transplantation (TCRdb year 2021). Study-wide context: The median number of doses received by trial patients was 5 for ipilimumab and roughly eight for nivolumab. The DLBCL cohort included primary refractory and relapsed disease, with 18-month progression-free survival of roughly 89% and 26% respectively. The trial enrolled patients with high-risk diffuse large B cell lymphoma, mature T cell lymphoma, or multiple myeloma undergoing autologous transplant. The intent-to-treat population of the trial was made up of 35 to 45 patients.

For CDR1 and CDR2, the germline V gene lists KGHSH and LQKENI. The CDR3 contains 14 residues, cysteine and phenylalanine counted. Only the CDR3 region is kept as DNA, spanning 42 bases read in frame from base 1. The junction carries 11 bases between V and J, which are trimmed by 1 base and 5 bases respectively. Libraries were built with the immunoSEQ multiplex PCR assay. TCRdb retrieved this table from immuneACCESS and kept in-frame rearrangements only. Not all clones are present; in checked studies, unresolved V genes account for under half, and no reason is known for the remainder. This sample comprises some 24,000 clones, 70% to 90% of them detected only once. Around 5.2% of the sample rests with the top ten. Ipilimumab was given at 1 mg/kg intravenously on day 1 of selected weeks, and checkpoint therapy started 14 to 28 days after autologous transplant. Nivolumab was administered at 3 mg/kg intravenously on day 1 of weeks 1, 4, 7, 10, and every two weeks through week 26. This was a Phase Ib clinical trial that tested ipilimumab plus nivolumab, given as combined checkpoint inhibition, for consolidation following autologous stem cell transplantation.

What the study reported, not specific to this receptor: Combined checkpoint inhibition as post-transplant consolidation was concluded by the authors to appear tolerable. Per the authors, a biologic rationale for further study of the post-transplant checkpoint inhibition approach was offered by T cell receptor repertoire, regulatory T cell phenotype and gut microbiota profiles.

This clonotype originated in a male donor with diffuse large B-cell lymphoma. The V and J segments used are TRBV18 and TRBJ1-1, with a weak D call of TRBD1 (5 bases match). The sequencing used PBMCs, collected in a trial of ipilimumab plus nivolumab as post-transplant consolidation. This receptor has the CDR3 CASSPLGRATEAFF. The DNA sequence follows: TGTGCCAGCTCACCACTGGGCAGGGCAACTGAAGCTTTCTTT.